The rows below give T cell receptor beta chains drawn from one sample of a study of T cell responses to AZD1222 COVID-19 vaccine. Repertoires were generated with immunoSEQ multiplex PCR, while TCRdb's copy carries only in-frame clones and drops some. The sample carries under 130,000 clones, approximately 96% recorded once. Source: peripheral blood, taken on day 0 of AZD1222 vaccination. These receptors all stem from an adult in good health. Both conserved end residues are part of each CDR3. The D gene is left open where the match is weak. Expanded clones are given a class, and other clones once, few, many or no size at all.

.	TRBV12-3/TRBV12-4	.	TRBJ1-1	CATGGTNTEAFF	TGTGCCACCGGTGGGACGAACACTGAAGCTTTCTTT
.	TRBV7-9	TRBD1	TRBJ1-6	CASSRDSPNSPLHF	TGTGCCAGCAGCCGGGACAGCCCGAATTCACCCCTCCACTTT
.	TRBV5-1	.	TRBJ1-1	CASRGDTEAFF	TGCGCCAGTAGAGGGGACACTGAAGCTTTCTTT
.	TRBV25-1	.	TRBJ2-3	CASSYLSTDTQYF	TGTGCCAGCAGTTATCTTTCCACAGATACGCAGTATTTT
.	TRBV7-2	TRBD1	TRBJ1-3	CASSLVLRGDTIYF	TGTGCCAGCAGCTTGGTTCTCAGGGGGGACACCATATATTTT
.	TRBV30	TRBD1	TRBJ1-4	CAWSRTGQLNEKLFF	TGTGCCTGGAGTCGAACGGGACAGCTCAATGAAAAACTGTTTTTT
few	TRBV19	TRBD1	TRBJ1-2	CASREQGALGYTF	TGTGCCAGTAGAGAACAGGGGGCACTCGGCTACACCTTC
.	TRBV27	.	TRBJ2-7	CASSSDSLSYEQYF	TGTGCCAGCAGTTCGGATTCCCTCTCCTACGAGCAGTACTTC
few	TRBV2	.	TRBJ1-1	CASSGITGTDGEAFF	TGTGCCAGCAGTGGGATAACCGGGACCGACGGAGAAGCTTTCTTT
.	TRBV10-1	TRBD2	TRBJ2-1	CASSPAGTSKSEQFF	TGCGCCAGCAGCCCAGCGGGGACTAGCAAGAGTGAGCAGTTCTTC
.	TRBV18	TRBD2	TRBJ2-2	CASSPGRGDLTGELFF	TGTGCCAGCTCACCAGGACGGGGGGACCTCACCGGGGAGCTGTTTTTT
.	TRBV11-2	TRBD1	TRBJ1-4	CASSYGTGNYNEKLFF	TGTGCCAGCAGCTATGGGACAGGGAATTACAATGAAAAACTGTTTTTT
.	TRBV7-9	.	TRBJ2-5	CASSRSTGAQETQYF	TGTGCCAGCAGCCGCTCCACGGGGGCCCAAGAGACCCAGTACTTC
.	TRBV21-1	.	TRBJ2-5	CASSKGGDLETQYF	TGTGCCAGCAGCAAAGGGGGGGATTTGGAGACCCAGTACTTC
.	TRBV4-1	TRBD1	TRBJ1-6	CASSHYDRDSNSPLHF	TGCGCCAGCAGCCATTACGACCGGGACAGTAACTCACCCCTCCACTTT
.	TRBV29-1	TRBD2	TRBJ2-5	CSVRSGGETQYF	TGCAGCGTCCGATCGGGGGGAGAGACCCAGTACTTC
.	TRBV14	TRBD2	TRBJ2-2	CASSQGSGGYTGELFF	TGTGCCAGCAGCCAAGGGAGCGGGGGCTACACCGGGGAGCTGTTTTTT
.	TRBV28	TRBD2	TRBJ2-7	CASSLAVYRKQYF	TGTGCCAGCTCCCTAGCGGTGTACCGAAAGCAGTACTTC
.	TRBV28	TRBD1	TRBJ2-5	CASSGQGTNQETQYF	TGTGCCAGCAGCGGACAGGGGACAAACCAAGAGACCCAGTACTTC
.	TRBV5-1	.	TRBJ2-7	CASSLRDTPYEQYF	TGCGCCAGCAGCTTGAGGGACACTCCCTACGAGCAGTACTTC
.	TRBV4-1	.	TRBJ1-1	CASSQNGRRIMNTEAFF	TGCGCCAGCAGCCAGAATGGGCGGCGAATCATGAACACTGAAGCTTTCTTT
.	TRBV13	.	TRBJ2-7	CASSPMFQGRGEQYF	TGTGCCAGCAGCCCAATGTTCCAGGGACGGGGAGAGCAGTACTTC
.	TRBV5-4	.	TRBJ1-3	CASSLAGRSQNTIYF	TGTGCCAGCAGCTTGGCCGGTCGCAGCCAAAACACCATATATTTT
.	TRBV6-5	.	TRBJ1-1	CASRGTVTREAFF	TGTGCCAGCAGAGGGACCGTAACAAGAGAAGCTTTCTTT
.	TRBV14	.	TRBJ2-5	CASSQLQLQETQYF	TGTGCCAGCAGCCAATTACAACTGCAAGAGACCCAGTACTTC
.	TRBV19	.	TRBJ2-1	CASSIETGNEQFF	TGTGCCAGTAGTATAGAGACGGGCAATGAGCAGTTCTTC
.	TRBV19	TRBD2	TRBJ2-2	CAIGTSGDTGELFF	TGTGCCATCGGGACTAGCGGGGACACCGGGGAGCTGTTTTTT
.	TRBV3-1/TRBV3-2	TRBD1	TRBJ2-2	CASRHRGHTGELFF	TGTGCCAGCAGACACAGGGGTCACACCGGGGAGCTGTTTTTT
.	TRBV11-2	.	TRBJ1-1	CASSLGVTPLEAFF	TGTGCCAGCAGCTTAGGAGTCACGCCGCTTGAAGCTTTCTTT
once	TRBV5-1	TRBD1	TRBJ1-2	CASSYEGQGDGYTF	TGCGCCAGCAGCTACGAGGGACAGGGGGATGGCTACACCTTC
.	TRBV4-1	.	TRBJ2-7	CASSQVLYQARGVYEQYF	TGCGCCAGCAGCCAAGTTTTGTATCAGGCGCGAGGGGTATACGAGCAGTACTTC
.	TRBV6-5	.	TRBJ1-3	CASSQDRNSGNTIYF	TGTGCCAGCAGTCAGGACAGAAACTCTGGAAACACCATATATTTT
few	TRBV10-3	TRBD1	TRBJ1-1	CAISWDRDTEAFF	TGTGCCATCAGCTGGGACAGGGACACTGAAGCTTTCTTT
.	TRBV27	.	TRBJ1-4	CASSSRRSNEKLFF	TGTGCCAGCAGTTCTAGGAGATCTAATGAAAAACTGTTTTTT
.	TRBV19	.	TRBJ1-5	CASSKGRRSGNQPQHF	TGTGCCAGTAGTAAAGGACGCCGAAGTGGCAATCAGCCCCAGCATTTT
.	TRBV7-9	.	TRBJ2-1	CASTLEGTSNNEQFF	TGTGCCAGCACTCTAGAAGGGACATCGAACAATGAGCAGTTCTTC
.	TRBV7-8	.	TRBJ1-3	CASSGKRPGTTTAGNTIYF	TGTGCCAGCAGCGGAAAGCGACCCGGGACAACTACGGCTGGAAACACCATATATTTT
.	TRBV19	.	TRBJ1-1	CASSDPGSGNTEAFF	TGTGCCAGTAGTGACCCGGGGTCGGGGAACACTGAAGCTTTCTTT
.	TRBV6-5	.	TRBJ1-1	CASSTTGRLNTEAFF	TGTGCCAGCAGTACCACAGGGCGCCTGAACACTGAAGCTTTCTTT